This T cell receptor (beta chain) comes out of a study of blood T cells in healthy people across ages. Using a J-beta primer mix together with a sample-barcoded 5' primer, a second PCR was run for about 6 to 11 cycles. TCRdb processed the 5' RACE reads anew with MiXCR; each CDR3 protein has one entry. The sample has 700,000 to 950,000 distinct CDR3 sequences, 58% seen once. In this sample, this clonotype turned up many times. The antigen remains unidentified. Study findings and constraints: The percentage of naive T cells correlated strongly with TCR beta diversity. Among T cells, TCR beta diversity per million cells dropped roughly linearly as age rose. The study found more naive CD4+ cells and higher diversity in long-lived than aged donors.

V was clipped by 3 bases and J by 4 bases, with 12 bases between them. CDR1 DFQATT and CDR2 SNEGSKA come from the germline V gene (reference sequence). The CDR3 has 13 residues. It was around 9 milliliters of peripheral blood that were drawn from each donor. This TCR was sampled from a young man in good health. V gene TRBV20-1 combines with J gene TRBJ1-2; TRBD1 might be the D (5 bases). Sequenced input: blood. This CDR3 is CSARDTQGYGYTF. As DNA, the CDR3 is TGCAGTGCTAGGGACACCCAGGGCTATGGCTACACCTTC.